These 2 T cell receptor beta chains were all obtained from the same sample, sequenced in a study of blood T cell repertoires in COVID-19. The repertoire was sequenced with immunoSEQ multiplex PCR; TCRdb's copy has only in-frame clones and lacks some. This table holds 30,000 to 45,000 clones, roughly 80% found once. Specimen: peripheral blood. The origin of the receptors is a man between 65 and 85 years old with acute or convalescent COVID-19.

This rearrangement joins TRBV19 to TRBJ2-3, with a possible D match to TRBD2 (6 bases). The germline V gene encodes CDR1 LNHDA and CDR2 SQIVND (reference sequence). With 5 bases removed from V and 4 bases from J, the gap between germline ends came to 13 bases. The length of the CDR3 is 14 residues. The CDR3 region is CASSSRGGADTQYF. CDR3 nucleotide sequence: TGTGCCAGTAGTTCCCGTGGAGGGGCAGATACGCAGTATTTT.

V usage is TRBV18 and J usage is TRBJ1-3; weak D call: TRBD1 (6 bases). Germline CDR1 reads KGHSH; CDR2 reads LQKENI. The CDR3 is made up of 17 amino acids. V lost 4 bases and J 4 bases, leaving 20 bases between the germline ends. The CDR3 is CASSRLEGRGKGNTIYF. The CDR3 DNA sequence: TGTGCCAGCTCACGATTGGAAGGCAGGGGAAAAGGAAACACCATATATTTT.